The clone carrying this T cell receptor (beta chain) was observed a few times. This specimen belongs to a study of cytomegalovirus exposure and HLA in healthy donors. Trimming took 6 bases from V and 6 from J; bases not matched to a gene: 7. The CDR3 is made up of 15 amino acids. Germline V CDR1 and CDR2: MNHEY, SMNVEV (reference sequence). PCR used 60 Vbeta primers and 13 Jbeta primers. Assay used: immunoSEQ multiplex PCR; TCRdb lists only in-frame clones, some missing. Of roughly 76,000 clones in the sample, around 80% were seen once. The V gene is TRBV27, the J gene TRBJ2-2; 10 bases match TRBD1. Sequenced sample: PBMCs. The clonotype was recovered from a man aged 30-40 years in good health and CMV-seronegative. The CDR3 DNA reads TGTGCCAGCAGAAGGGACAGGGGAACCTCCGGGGAGCTGTTTTTT. The encoded protein is CASRRDRGTSGELFF.